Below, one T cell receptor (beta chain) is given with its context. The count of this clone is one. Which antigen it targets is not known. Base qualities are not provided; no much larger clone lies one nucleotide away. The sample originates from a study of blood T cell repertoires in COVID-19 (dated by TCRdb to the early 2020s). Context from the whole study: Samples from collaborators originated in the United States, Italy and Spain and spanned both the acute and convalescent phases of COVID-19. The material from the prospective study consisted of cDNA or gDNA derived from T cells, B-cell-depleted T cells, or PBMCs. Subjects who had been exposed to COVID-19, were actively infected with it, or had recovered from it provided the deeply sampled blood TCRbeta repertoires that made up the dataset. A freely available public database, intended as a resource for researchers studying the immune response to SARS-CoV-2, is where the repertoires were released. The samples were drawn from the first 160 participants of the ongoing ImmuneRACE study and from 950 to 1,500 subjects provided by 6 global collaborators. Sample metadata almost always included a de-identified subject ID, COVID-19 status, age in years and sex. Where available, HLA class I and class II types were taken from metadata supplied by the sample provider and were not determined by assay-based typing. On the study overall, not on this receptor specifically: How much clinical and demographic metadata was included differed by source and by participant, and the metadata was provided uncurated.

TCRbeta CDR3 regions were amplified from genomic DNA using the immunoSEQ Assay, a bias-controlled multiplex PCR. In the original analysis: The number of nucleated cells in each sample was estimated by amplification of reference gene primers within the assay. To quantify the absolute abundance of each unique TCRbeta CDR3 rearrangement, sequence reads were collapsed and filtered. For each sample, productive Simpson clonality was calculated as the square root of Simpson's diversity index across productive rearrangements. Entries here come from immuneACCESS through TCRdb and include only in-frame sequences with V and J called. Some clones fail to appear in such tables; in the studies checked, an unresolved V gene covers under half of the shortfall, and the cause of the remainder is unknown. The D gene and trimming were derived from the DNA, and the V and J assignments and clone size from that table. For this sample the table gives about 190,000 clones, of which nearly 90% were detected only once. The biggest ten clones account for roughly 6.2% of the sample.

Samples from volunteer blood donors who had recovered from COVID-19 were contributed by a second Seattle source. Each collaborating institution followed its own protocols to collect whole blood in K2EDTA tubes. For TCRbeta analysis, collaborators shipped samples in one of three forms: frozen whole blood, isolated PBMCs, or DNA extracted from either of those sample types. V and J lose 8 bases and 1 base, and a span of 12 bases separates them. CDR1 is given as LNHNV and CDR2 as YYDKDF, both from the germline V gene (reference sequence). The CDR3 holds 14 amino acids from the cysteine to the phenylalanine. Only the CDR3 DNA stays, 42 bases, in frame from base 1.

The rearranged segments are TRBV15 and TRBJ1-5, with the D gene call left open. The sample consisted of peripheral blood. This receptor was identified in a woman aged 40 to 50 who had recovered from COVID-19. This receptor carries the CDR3 CATGARLSNQPQHF. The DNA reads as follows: TGTGCCACCGGCGCCCGACTAAGCAATCAGCCCCAGCATTTT.